This is a list of T cell receptor beta chains from one sample in a study of blood T cell repertoires in COVID-19. Sequenced by immunoSEQ multiplex PCR; TCRdb stores in-frame clones only, minus some. Among over 250,000 clones listed, approximately 86% were seen once. The sequencing input was PBMCs or T cells enriched from blood (not recorded which). The receptors stem from a woman younger than 30 who had recovered from COVID-19. The CDR3 runs from the conserved cysteine through the conserved F or W. The order of the fields is clone size, J gene, V gene, D gene, CDR3 protein, CDR3 DNA. The D gene is left open where the match is weak. A row's size may be missing; if present it is once, few, many or a size class.

clone_size: -
j_call: TRBJ1-1
v_call: TRBV13
d_call: -
cdr3_aa: CASSPTGKVTEAFF
cdr3_nt: TGTGCCAGCAGCCCAACAGGGAAGGTCACTGAAGCTTTCTTT

clone_size: once
j_call: TRBJ1-1
v_call: TRBV10-3
d_call: -
cdr3_aa: CATRTESLEAFF
cdr3_nt: TGTGCCACCCGCACAGAGAGCCTTGAAGCTTTCTTT

clone_size: -
j_call: TRBJ1-4
v_call: TRBV28
d_call: TRBD1
cdr3_aa: CASSETGQNEKLFF
cdr3_nt: TGTGCCAGCTCGGAGACAGGGCAGAATGAAAAACTGTTTTTT

clone_size: -
j_call: TRBJ2-7
v_call: TRBV28
d_call: TRBD2
cdr3_aa: CASIPGRGAYEQYF
cdr3_nt: TGTGCCAGCATCCCCGGCCGGGGGGCCTACGAGCAGTACTTC

clone_size: -
j_call: TRBJ1-2
v_call: TRBV7-2
d_call: -
cdr3_aa: CASSLDHSEFGYTF
cdr3_nt: TGTGCCAGCAGCTTAGATCACTCGGAGTTTGGCTACACCTTC

clone_size: -
j_call: TRBJ1-2
v_call: TRBV6-5
d_call: TRBD1
cdr3_aa: CASSRGTAFTF
cdr3_nt: TGTGCCAGCAGTCGGGGGACAGCTTTCACCTTC

clone_size: -
j_call: TRBJ2-3
v_call: TRBV10-3
d_call: -
cdr3_aa: CAISDWTATDTQYF
cdr3_nt: TGTGCCATCAGTGACTGGACAGCCACAGATACGCAGTATTTT

clone_size: -
j_call: TRBJ1-4
v_call: TRBV28
d_call: -
cdr3_aa: CASSSLMTGGSTNEKLFF
cdr3_nt: TGTGCCAGCAGTTCCCTCATGACAGGCGGGTCCACTAATGAAAAACTGTTTTTT

clone_size: -
j_call: TRBJ2-3
v_call: TRBV16
d_call: TRBD1
cdr3_aa: CASRGSRGLPTDTQYF
cdr3_nt: TGTGCCAGCAGAGGAAGCAGGGGGCTCCCGACAGATACGCAGTATTTT

clone_size: -
j_call: TRBJ1-2
v_call: TRBV27
d_call: TRBD1
cdr3_aa: CASRSTGMAYGYTF
cdr3_nt: TGTGCCAGCAGGTCGACAGGGATGGCGTATGGCTACACCTTC

clone_size: -
j_call: TRBJ1-2
v_call: TRBV7-2
d_call: TRBD1
cdr3_aa: CASSLQGGDGYTF
cdr3_nt: TGTGCCAGCAGCCTACAGGGGGGGGATGGCTACACCTTC

clone_size: -
j_call: TRBJ1-5
v_call: TRBV7-2
d_call: -
cdr3_aa: CASSLAALPQHF
cdr3_nt: TGTGCCAGCAGCTTAGCGGCCCTGCCCCAGCATTTT

clone_size: -
j_call: TRBJ2-3
v_call: TRBV5-4
d_call: TRBD2
cdr3_aa: CASSPGLAGITDTQYF
cdr3_nt: TGTGCCAGCAGCCCCGGACTAGCGGGTATCACAGATACGCAGTATTTT

clone_size: -
j_call: TRBJ2-7
v_call: TRBV7-8
d_call: TRBD2
cdr3_aa: CASSLLAAGGEQYF
cdr3_nt: TGTGCCAGCAGCCTTTTAGCCGCGGGGGGCGAGCAGTACTTC

clone_size: once
j_call: TRBJ1-2
v_call: TRBV7-2
d_call: TRBD1
cdr3_aa: CASSLAIAGGLNGYTF
cdr3_nt: TGTGCCAGCAGCTTAGCGATAGCAGGGGGACTCAACGGCTACACCTTC

clone_size: -
j_call: TRBJ1-2
v_call: TRBV28
d_call: -
cdr3_aa: CAIQIDNHYGYTF
cdr3_nt: TGTGCCATTCAAATCGACAACCACTATGGCTACACCTTC

clone_size: -
j_call: TRBJ1-1
v_call: TRBV5-6
d_call: -
cdr3_aa: CASSLVWLGGYRGTEAFF
cdr3_nt: TGTGCCAGCAGCTTGGTGTGGCTGGGGGGGTATCGTGGTACTGAAGCTTTCTTT

clone_size: -
j_call: TRBJ2-7
v_call: TRBV27
d_call: TRBD2
cdr3_aa: CASSSRGGRVKSLSYEQYF
cdr3_nt: TGTGCCAGCAGTTCCCGTGGCGGGAGGGTGAAGTCTTTGTCCTACGAGCAGTACTTC